This TCR beta chain was documented in a study of T-cell memory formation after mild COVID-19. Across the whole study: Most TCR clusters belonged to a single donor.

On this clonotype: What it binds is not known. The junction shows a germline mismatch at one end, possibly a read error.

CDR1 is LGHDT, CDR2 YNNKEL, per germline (reference sequence). The CDR3 contains 16 residues. Constant-segment primers were used for 5'RACE, and the resulting TCR alpha and TCR beta cDNA libraries carried sample barcodes and UMIs. Via MiXCR, TCRdb re-called the 5' RACE reads, giving one row per CDR3 protein. This table has a few hundred thousand distinct CDR3 sequences, 28% appearing once. Regarding the study as a whole: While clones contracting from day 15 to 85 were balanced between CD4 and CD8, later expanders leaned CD4+. Contracting clones localized mainly to CM and EM when CD4+ and mainly to EMRA when CD8+.

The chain combines TRBV3-1 with TRBJ2-7; D tentatively fits TRBD1 or TRBD2 (5 bases each). This sequence originates from an adult woman who had mild COVID-19 (a few samples of this study predate the infection). Cell type and time point are not known. The sample consisted of PBMCs or a T cell subset sorted from them (not recorded which). CDR3 nucleotides: TGTGCCAGCAACCAAGTCCTCATCCGGGACGGCTACGAGCAGTACTTC. This encodes CASNQVLIRDGYEQYF.